The 32 T cell receptor beta chains in this list originate from one sample, sequenced in a study of blood T cell repertoires in COVID-19. Using immunoSEQ multiplex PCR, the repertoire was profiled, and TCRdb retains in-frame clones only, with some absent. Seen here are some 350,000 clones, around 82% observed once, and the top ten hold 2.5% to 3%. Sequencing input: peripheral blood. The receptors were sampled from a man aged 25 to 40 with active or convalescent COVID-19.

This chain joins TRBV11-2 and TRBJ2-3; weak D call: TRBD2 (5 bases). There are 15 residues in the CDR3. Trimming took off 4 bases at V and 0 bases at J, with 11 bases between the two ends. CDR1 and CDR2 (germline): SGHAT, FQNNGV. In DNA, the CDR3 is TGTGCCAGCAGCTACGCTCAGCGGAGCACAGATACGCAGTATTTT. Its protein product is CASSYAQRSTDTQYF. The whole variable domain, filled in from reference TRBV11-2 and TRBJ2-3, reads EAGVAQSPRYKIIEKRQSVAFWCNPISGHATLYWYQQILGQGPKLLIQFQNNGVVDDSQLPKDRFSAERLKGVDSTLKIQPAKLEDSAVYLCASSYAQRSTDTQYFGPGTRLTVL.

This clone was seen just once. The J gene is TRBJ1-4, the V gene TRBV15, with 7 bases matching TRBD1. Looked up from germline, CDR1 is LNHNV and CDR2 is YYDKDF (reference sequence). The CDR3 contains 15 residues. With 2 bases clipped from V and 8 bases from J, the junction kept 8 bases outside the gene matches. The CDR3 is CATSRPQGVTEKLFF. The CDR3 DNA reads as TGTGCCACCAGCAGACCTCAGGGGGTCACGGAAAAACTGTTTTTT.

The gene calls are TRBV11-2 and TRBJ1-4; D perhaps matches TRBD1 (6 bases). CDR3 length: 14 amino acids. Per germline, CDR1 SGHAT and CDR2 FQNNGV. The V end lost 1 base, the J end lost 3 bases, and 6 bases lay between the germline ends. The CDR3: CASSLGGPNEKLFF. CDR3 coding DNA: TGTGCCAGCAGCTTAGGGGGGCCTAATGAAAAACTGTTTTTT.

J is TRBJ2-5 and V is TRBV2; tentative D call: TRBD1 (6 bases). V was clipped by 1 base and J by 4 bases, with 13 bases between them. The CDR3 consists of 15 residues. Germline loops: CDR1 SNHLY, CDR2 FYNNEI. The CDR3 sequence: CASSEESAGAETQYF. CDR3 sequence (DNA): TGTGCCAGCAGTGAAGAGTCGGCAGGGGCAGAGACCCAGTACTTC.

The chain uses TRBV19 and TRBJ2-1; possible D gene TRBD2, 6 bases. In germline, CDR1 is LNHDA, CDR2 SQIVND (reference sequence). Trimming stripped 2 bases from V and 6 bases from J, with 11 bases between. This CDR3 is 14 amino acids long. The CDR3 DNA is TGTGCCAGTAGTATATCGGGACTCATCAATGAGCAGTTCTTC. Its protein product is CASSISGLINEQFF.

The chain joins TRBV19 to TRBJ1-5; TRBD1 matches at 7 bases. Germline lookup yields CDR1 LNHDA and CDR2 SQIVND (reference sequence). J was trimmed by 3 bases and V by 10 bases; bases with no gene match: 15. The CDR3 runs 16 residues. The CDR3 sequence is CATYPTGKLTNQPQHF. The CDR3 DNA reads as TGTGCCACCTACCCGACAGGGAAGCTTACCAATCAGCCCCAGCATTTT.

The CDR3 DNA reads TGTGCCAGCAGTGATGGGACAGGGAGCACCGGGGAGCTGTTTTTT. Protein product: CASSDGTGSTGELFF. V gene TRBV6-4 combines with J gene TRBJ2-2, with TRBD1 matching 9 bases. The CDR3 is made up of 15 amino acids. The J segment lost 4 bases and the V segment lost 3 bases, leaving 3 bases of the junction unmatched. From germline, CDR1 is MRHNA and CDR2 SNTAGT.

This clone appeared once. The chain employs TRBV15 and TRBJ2-1, with D maybe TRBD1 (6 bases). V lost 7 bases and J lost 0, with 10 bases in between. Germline lookup yields CDR1 LNHNV and CDR2 YYDKDF (reference sequence). CDR3 size: 14 residues. The CDR3 protein is CATKDRSSYNEQFF. Here the CDR3 DNA reads TGTGCCACCAAGGACAGAAGCTCCTACAATGAGCAGTTCTTC.

The genes are TRBV5-6 and TRBJ1-6; a weak D match, TRBD1 (6 bases). The V and J ends lost 4 bases and 5 bases respectively, with 19 bases between them. The length of the CDR3 is 17 residues. Germline lookup yields CDR1 SGHDT and CDR2 YYEEEE. The CDR3 here is CASSNTGSWGDNSPLHF. DNA of the CDR3: TGTGCCAGCAGCAATACAGGGTCATGGGGCGATAATTCACCCCTCCACTTT.

This chain uses TRBV27 with TRBJ2-7; D gene ambiguous. V was cut by 0 bases and J by 0 bases, with 12 bases left in between. Germline lookup yields CDR1 MNHEY and CDR2 SMNVEV (reference sequence). The CDR3 contains 16 residues. The CDR3 loop reads CASSLSRQTSSYEQYF. The CDR3 DNA reads TGTGCCAGCAGTTTATCGCGACAAACCTCCTCCTACGAGCAGTACTTC.

This chain connects TRBV9 to TRBJ2-7; D not resolved. Germline-derived CDR1 and CDR2 are SGDLS and YYNGEE. V lost 4 bases to trimming and J lost 5 bases, with 19 bases between them. The CDR3 spans 15 residues. CDR3 loop: CASSPAVRVSDEQYF. The CDR3 DNA sequence: TGTGCCAGCAGCCCCGCTGTAAGAGTTAGTGACGAGCAGTACTTC.

The chain links TRBV11-3 to TRBJ2-3; weak D call: TRBD2 (5 bases). Germline V gives CDR1 SGHNT, CDR2 YENEEA. The CDR3 covers 16 residues. The V end was cut by 4 bases, the J end by 0 bases, with 14 bases between. CDR3 DNA sequence: TGTGCCAGCAGCTCCTGGACTTATCCGAGCACAGATACGCAGTATTTT. Protein sequence: CASSSWTYPSTDTQYF.

The V call is TRBV7-3, the J call TRBJ2-5; perhaps TRBD1 as D (5 bases). Trimming removed 4 bases at V and 4 bases at J, with 10 bases between. In germline, CDR1 is SGHTA, CDR2 FQGTGA. The CDR3 runs to 13 residues. The CDR3 loop reads CASSSSRGETQYF. The CDR3 nucleotides are TGTGCCAGCAGCTCCTCTAGGGGAGAGACCCAGTACTTC.

The rearrangement joins TRBV7-3 to TRBJ2-7, with TRBD2 matching 10 bases. The germline V gene has CDR1 SGHTA and CDR2 FQGTGA. With V trimmed by 6 bases and J by 6 bases, 20 bases remained unmatched. The CDR3 has 18 amino acids. CDR3 residues: CASRAPPVKGLAPLEQYF. As DNA, the CDR3 is TGTGCCAGCAGAGCCCCCCCCGTTAAGGGACTAGCGCCCCTCGAGCAGTACTTC.

The rearrangement joins TRBV7-3 to TRBJ2-2; 8 bases match TRBD1. The CDR3 totals 13 residues. In germline, CDR1 is SGHTA, CDR2 FQGTGA. V shed 4 bases and J 6 bases; nucleotides not matched to a gene: 1. The CDR3 loop reads CASSSQGAGELFF. CDR3 bases: TGTGCCAGCAGCTCACAGGGGGCCGGGGAGCTGTTTTTT.

The V call is TRBV11-3, the J call TRBJ2-7; 10 bases fit TRBD1. CDR3 length equals 15 residues. The V segment lost 5 bases and the J segment 4 bases; nucleotides outside the gene matches: 8. Per the germline V gene, CDR1 is SGHNT and CDR2 is YENEEA. The CDR3 DNA reads as TGTGCCAGCAGCGACCGACAGGGGGCTATTTACGAGCAGTACTTC. It codes for CASSDRQGAIYEQYF.

The chain uses TRBV6-1 and TRBJ2-1; maybe TRBD2 (5 bases). This CDR3 has 15 amino acids. The germline V and J ends were trimmed by 6 bases and 2 bases, with 14 bases remaining between them. Germline values: CDR1 MNHNS, CDR2 SASEGT. CDR3: CASSLDRETYNEQFF. The CDR3 DNA reads TGTGCCAGCAGCCTTGATCGGGAAACCTACAATGAGCAGTTCTTC.

The chain links TRBV11-2 to TRBJ2-3; TRBD2 is a possible D gene (6 bases). CDR3 length: 16 residues. Between the trimmed V and J ends, which lost 3 bases and 2 bases, there was a span of 15 bases. CDR1 is SGHAT and CDR2 is FQNNGV in the germline V gene. CDR3 sequence reads: CASSFEREWITDTQYF. DNA for the CDR3: TGTGCCAGCAGCTTCGAACGGGAGTGGATCACAGATACGCAGTATTTT. Supplemented by reference TRBV11-2 and TRBJ2-3, the full variable domain reads EAGVAQSPRYKIIEKRQSVAFWCNPISGHATLYWYQQILGQGPKLLIQFQNNGVVDDSQLPKDRFSAERLKGVDSTLKIQPAKLEDSAVYLCASSFEREWITDTQYFGPGTRLTVL.

This clone has a single count. This chain uses TRBV11-3 with TRBJ2-1; 13 bases fit TRBD2. V was clipped by 3 bases and J by 5 bases; unmatched bases: 1. The CDR3 has 15 residues. The germline V gene encodes CDR1 SGHNT and CDR2 YENEEA. This chain's CDR3 is CASSLGTSGDNEQFF. The DNA for the CDR3 is TGTGCCAGCAGCTTGGGGACTAGCGGGGACAATGAGCAGTTCTTC.

The chain employs TRBV6-5 and TRBJ2-2; D possibly corresponds to TRBD1 (5 bases). The CDR3 extends over 16 amino acids. CDR1 MNHEY and CDR2 SVGAGI come from the germline V gene. V lost 0 bases and J lost 1, with 9 bases in between. The CDR3 loop is CASSYSGQLNTGELFF. DNA for the CDR3: TGTGCCAGCAGTTACTCAGGACAACTGAACACCGGGGAGCTGTTTTTT.

The CDR3 protein is CASSIIGGGLIHGYTF. The CDR3 nucleotides read TGTGCCAGTAGTATTATAGGAGGCGGGCTTATACATGGCTACACCTTC. V and J are TRBV19 and TRBJ1-2; D is unresolved. V lost 3 bases, J lost 6 bases, and 20 bases lay in between. There are 16 residues in the CDR3. Germline V gene lookup returns CDR1 LNHDA and CDR2 SQIVND (reference sequence). Based on the CDR3 plus reference TRBV19 and TRBJ1-2, the full variable domain is DGGITQSPKYLFRKEGQNVTLSCEQNLNHDAMYWYRQDPGQGLRLIYYSQIVNDFQKGDIAEGYSVSREKKESFPLTVTSAQKNPTAFYLCASSIIGGGLIHGYTFGSGTRLTVV.

V and J are TRBV21-1 and TRBJ2-7; the D call of TRBD1 is as the table states it, not checked on the DNA. TRBV21-1 is recorded as a pseudogene. The CDR3 extends over 18 amino acids. The CDR3 DNA is TGTGCCAGCAGCCATCGGCCCCCCCGGGACAGGGGAAGAGACGAGCAGTACTTC. Translation: CASSHRPPRDRGRDEQYF.

The chain is built from TRBV5-5 and TRBJ2-7, with TRBD1 matching over 8 bases. Per germline, CDR1 SGHKS and CDR2 YYEKEE (reference sequence). The CDR3 contains 15 residues. V was pared by 6 bases and J by 5 bases, with 13 bases of the junction left unmatched. Here the CDR3 DNA reads TGTGCCAGCACCTTAAAGTGGACAGGGATCGACGAGCAGTACTTC. Its protein is CASTLKWTGIDEQYF.

The CDR3 protein is CASSPPDYTEAFF. The CDR3 region has the DNA TGTGCCAGCTCACCACCGGACTACACTGAAGCTTTCTTT. This chain joins TRBV18 and TRBJ1-1; no clear D. The ends were cut back, 0 bases at V and 3 bases at J, with 5 bases in the middle. The CDR3 length is 13 residues. Germline values: CDR1 KGHSH, CDR2 LQKENI.

This clone came up once. This chain uses TRBV14 with TRBJ1-4; D remains ambiguous. Trimming left V 4 bases short and J 3 bases short, with 9 bases between. The length of the CDR3 is 14 residues. Germline assignment: CDR1 SGHDN and CDR2 FVKESK. CDR3 amino acids: CASSPRGANEKLFF. CDR3 DNA sequence: TGTGCCAGCAGCCCCCGCGGGGCTAATGAAAAACTGTTTTTT.

This clone counts as medium-sized. In DNA, the CDR3 is TGCGCCAGCACTTCTTCAGGGTACGAGCAGTACTTC. Residues: CASTSSGYEQYF. J is TRBJ2-7 and V is TRBV5-1; TRBD1 might be the D (5 bases). Germline loops: CDR1 SGHRS, CDR2 YFSETQ. The CDR3 sequence is 12 residues long. The ends were cut back, 6 bases at V and 4 bases at J, with 11 bases in the middle. Drawing the rest from reference TRBV5-1 and TRBJ2-7, the complete variable domain is KAGVTQTPRYLIKTRGQQVTLSCSPISGHRSVSWYQQTPGQGLQFLFEYFSETQRNKGNFPGRFSGRQFSNSRSEMNVSTLELGDSALYLCASTSSGYEQYFGPGTRLTVT.

This clone appeared once. This chain joins TRBV2 and TRBJ1-5, with D hard to call. Between the trimmed V and J ends, which lost 6 bases and 5 bases, there was a span of 11 bases. Per the germline V gene, CDR1 is SNHLY and CDR2 is FYNNEI. CDR3 size: 13 residues. CDR3 sequence (DNA): TGTGCCAGCAGCCCCGGCCTAGATCAGCCCCAGCATTTT. As protein: CASSPGLDQPQHF.

This clone appeared a few times. The chain combines TRBV7-2 with TRBJ2-4; maybe TRBD2 (5 bases). The CDR3 sequence is 15 residues long. Germline CDR1 SGHTA, CDR2 FQGNSA. Trimming removed 1 base from V and 0 bases from J, with 7 bases in between. CDR3 sequence: CASSLGRLAKNIQYF. The CDR3 nucleotides are TGTGCCAGCAGCTTAGGGAGGTTAGCCAAAAACATTCAGTACTTC.

The chain has TRBV6-2 or TRBV6-3 and TRBJ2-2; 9 positions agree with TRBD2. This CDR3 comprises 15 residues. Germline values: CDR1 MNHEY, CDR2 SVGEGT. The J segment lost 0 bases and the V segment lost 6 bases, leaving 2 bases of the junction unmatched. The CDR3 nucleotides are TGTGCCAGCAGCCGACTAGCGGCGAACACCGGGGAGCTGTTTTTT. Translation: CASSRLAANTGELFF.

The genes are TRBV6-2 or TRBV6-3 and TRBJ1-5; a possible D gene is TRBD1 (6 bases). V was trimmed by 4 bases and J by 4 bases, leaving 14 bases between them. CDR1 is MNHEY and CDR2 is SVGEGT in the germline V gene. The CDR3 is made up of 15 amino acids. CDR3 sequence reads: CASSLRTAPNQPQHF. CDR3 in DNA: TGTGCCAGCAGTTTACGGACAGCGCCAAATCAGCCCCAGCATTTT.

This rearrangement joins TRBV7-8 to TRBJ2-7; D uncertain. The CDR3 runs 11 residues. V was shortened by 5 bases and J by 4 bases, with 6 bases between the two germline ends. Germline lookup yields CDR1 SGHVS and CDR2 FQNEAQ. CDR3 in DNA: TGTGCCAGCAGCACGGGTTACGAGCAGTACTTC. Its translation is CASSTGYEQYF.

This chain uses TRBV15 with TRBJ2-1; D not resolved. Germline V gene lookup returns CDR1 LNHNV and CDR2 YYDKDF (reference sequence). Trimming shortened V by 1 base and J by 5 bases, and 12 bases separated the two germline ends. The CDR3 length is 15 residues. CDR3 protein: CATSRALAVNNEQFF. CDR3 DNA: TGTGCCACCAGCAGAGCCCTGGCGGTTAACAATGAGCAGTTCTTC.